This T cell receptor (beta chain) emerged from a study of beta chain features in type 1 diabetes (dated by TCRdb to the late 2010s). For the study in its entirety: No differences in mean age, gender distribution, total cell number or subset yield were found between patients and healthy donors. The study compared the TCRB repertoires of sorted circulating CD4+ T cell subsets in recently diagnosed type 1 diabetes patients with those in matched healthy donors. A total of 85 million to 140 million sorted cells were examined across all samples, and a strong correlation was observed between cell number per subset and RNA yield. Naive and central memory subsets were obtained from all 30 or so donors, but regulatory and stem cell-like memory subsets were isolated from only 8 patients and about eight healthy donors.

A distance of 10 bases separates the germline ends of V and J, which lose 3 bases and 4 bases respectively. The CDR3 measures 14 amino acids from cysteine to phenylalanine. Kept here is only the CDR3 DNA, which spans 42 bases and is read in frame from base 1. CDR1 and CDR2 were assigned from the germline V gene (reference sequence) as SEHNR and FQNEAQ. Each donor gave one peripheral blood draw, approximately 110 mL on average, collected into heparinised tubes. Using a panel that included CD45RO, CCR7, CD25, CD127, CD95 and CD27, naive, central memory, regulatory and stem cell-like memory CD4+ T cells were sorted on a BD FACSAria II. Every sorted population had a purity above 95%. PBMCs were isolated immediately by Lymphoprep density gradient centrifugation and stained directly without culture. So that batch effects would be minimized, each experiment stained and sorted samples in pairs, pairing one healthy donor with one patient.

The entire amount of isolated RNA was reverse transcribed using the High Capacity cDNA Reverse Transcription Kit, so the sequenced TCRB transcripts were expressed ones. Naive, central memory and regulatory T cell samples underwent deep immunoSEQ sequencing, averaging about 3.3 million total reads per sample. Sorted cells were lysed in RLT buffer, and RNA was extracted using DNase-treated RNeasy Micro or Mini kits according to cell number. To prevent cross-contamination, each cell subset was processed individually, whereas patient and healthy donor samples were processed jointly. The immunoSEQ multiplex PCR was used to amplify TCRB sequences from cDNA, yielding 87-bp fragments that span the CDR3 region. Amplicons were sequenced on the Illumina HiSeq platform. Turning to the authors' computational methods: PCR bias was corrected computationally using synthetic template baselines, and reads within Hamming distance 2 were collapsed, with unmergeable singletons discarded. Reads were aligned to IMGT to assign V, D and J genes, CDR3 length, and insertions or deletions at six rearrangement sites. Within each subset, clonotype counts were normalized to the number of sorted cells before true diversity and Gini coefficients were calculated with the tcR R package. The overlap coefficient, calculated on TCRB nucleotide sequences, was used to measure repertoire sharing. Out-of-frame TCRB sequences from naive cells were analyzed to stand in for the pre-selection repertoire. In TCRdb, the immuneACCESS table is reduced to in-frame sequences with V and J assigned. These tables do not hold every clone; where another copy was compared, an unresolved V gene accounts for under half, and the others remain unexplained. V and J calls and clone size are those listed in that table; D and trimming were worked out from the DNA. This sample comprises under 450,000 clones, over 13% of them detected only once. The ten biggest clones cover roughly 0.019% of the sample.

As for this clone: It lacks a known antigen. Per-base quality was not reported, and no clone a single base away is much larger than it.

Findings and caveats that apply to the study as a whole: PCR might favor shorter templates, but patient and control samples were amplified and corrected together, so any skew would affect both groups equally. HLA sub-analyses involved small numbers of individuals, so any influence of HLA type on TCRB rearrangement remained unresolved. Because cDNA rather than genomic DNA was sequenced, highly expressing activated cells could have been over-represented, although no difference in activation and CD3 levels was found between groups. Naive, central memory and regulatory TCRB repertoires appeared more similar among patients than among healthy donors. A moderate but significant shortening of TCRB CDR3 length was observed in type 1 diabetes patients in all four CD4+ subsets. Fewer insertions and more nucleotide deletions at VDJ recombination sites were observed in patients with type 1 diabetes, implying thymic rearrangement abnormalities.

The origin of this receptor is a woman aged 18 to 35 in good health. Sequenced material: naive CD4+ T cells from blood. The cell subset or site label for this specimen denotes: true naive CD4+ T cells. The V and J segments used are TRBV7-9 and TRBJ1-5, and TRBD1 may be the D gene, going by 6 matching bases. The nucleotide sequence is TGTGCCAGCAGCTTTTCAGGGGTAAATCAGCCCCAGCATTTT. Translation gives CASSFSGVNQPQHF.